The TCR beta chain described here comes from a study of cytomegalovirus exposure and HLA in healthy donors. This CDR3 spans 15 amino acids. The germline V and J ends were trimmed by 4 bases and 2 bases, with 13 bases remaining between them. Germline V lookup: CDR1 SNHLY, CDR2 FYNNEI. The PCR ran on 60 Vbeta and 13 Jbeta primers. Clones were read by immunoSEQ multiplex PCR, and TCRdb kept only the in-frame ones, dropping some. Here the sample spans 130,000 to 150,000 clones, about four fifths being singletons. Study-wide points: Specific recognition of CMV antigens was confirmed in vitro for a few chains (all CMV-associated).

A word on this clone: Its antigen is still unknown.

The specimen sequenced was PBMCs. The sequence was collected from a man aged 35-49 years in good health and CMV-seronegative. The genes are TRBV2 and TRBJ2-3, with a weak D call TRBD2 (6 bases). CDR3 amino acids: CASSGPGLFTDTQYF. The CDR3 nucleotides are TGTGCCAGCAGTGGTCCGGGACTGTTCACAGATACGCAGTATTTT.